This T cell receptor (beta chain) came from a study of siplizumab effects on memory and regulatory T cells. Measured with immunoSEQ multiplex PCR; TCRdb has only the in-frame clones, and not every one. The table lists about 100,000 clones, about 91% of them singletons. This clone has a handful of counts. Its specificity is not known. The CDR3 covers 14 residues. The ends were cut back, 4 bases at V and 3 bases at J, with 13 bases in the middle. Germline CDR1 reads SGHRS; CDR2 reads YFSETQ. Findings and caveats of the study: The mean Treg-derived percentage of mappable alloreactive CD4+ clones was 55% to 80% with siplizumab compared with 25% to 30% in controls.

This TCR was sampled from a human donor in good health. Source material: Tregs sorted from blood. The chain joins TRBV5-1 to TRBJ1-1, with D perhaps TRBD1 (5 bases). CDR3 bases: TGCGCCAGCAGCCCACGGGGGAGGGACACTGAAGCTTTCTTT. Protein product: CASSPRGRDTEAFF.